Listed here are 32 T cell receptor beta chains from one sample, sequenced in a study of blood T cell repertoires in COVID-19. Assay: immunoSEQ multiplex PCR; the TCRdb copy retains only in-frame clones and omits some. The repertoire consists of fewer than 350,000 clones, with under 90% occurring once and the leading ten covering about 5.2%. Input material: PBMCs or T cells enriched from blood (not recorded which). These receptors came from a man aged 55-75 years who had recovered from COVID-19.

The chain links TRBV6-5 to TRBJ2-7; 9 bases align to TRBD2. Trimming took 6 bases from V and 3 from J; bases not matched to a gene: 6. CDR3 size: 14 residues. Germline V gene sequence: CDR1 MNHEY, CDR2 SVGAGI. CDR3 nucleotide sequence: TGTGCCAGCAGCCTAGCGGGACGAATCTACGAGCAGTACTTC. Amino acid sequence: CASSLAGRIYEQYF.

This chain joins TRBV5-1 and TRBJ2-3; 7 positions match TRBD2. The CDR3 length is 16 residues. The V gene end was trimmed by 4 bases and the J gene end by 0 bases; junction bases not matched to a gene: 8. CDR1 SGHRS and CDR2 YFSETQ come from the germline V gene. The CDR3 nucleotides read TGCGCCAGCAGCCCAACGACTAGCCATAGCACAGATACGCAGTATTTT. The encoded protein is CASSPTTSHSTDTQYF.

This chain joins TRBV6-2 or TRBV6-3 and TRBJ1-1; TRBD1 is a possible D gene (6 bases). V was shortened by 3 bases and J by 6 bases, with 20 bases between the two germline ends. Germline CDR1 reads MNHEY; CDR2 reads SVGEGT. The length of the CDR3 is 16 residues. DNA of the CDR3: TGTGCCAGCAGTTATACCTTCCTGGGGGCCTCGGCTGAAGCTTTCTTT. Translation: CASSYTFLGASAEAFF.

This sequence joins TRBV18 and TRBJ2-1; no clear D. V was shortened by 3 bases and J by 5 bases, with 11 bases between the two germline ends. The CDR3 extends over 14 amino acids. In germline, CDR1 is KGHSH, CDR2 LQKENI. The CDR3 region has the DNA TGTGCCAGCTCACCCTACCAACAGAACAATGAGCAGTTCTTC. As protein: CASSPYQQNNEQFF.

DNA of the CDR3: TGTGCCAGCAGCTTAGGTTCCCCTCTATCCTACGAGCAGTACTTC. Translated: CASSLGSPLSYEQYF. The V call is TRBV7-9, the J call TRBJ2-7; the D is unclear. There are 15 residues in the CDR3. Germline V gene lookup returns CDR1 SEHNR and CDR2 FQNEAQ (reference sequence). Trimming cost V 1 base and J 1 base, with 11 bases left between them.

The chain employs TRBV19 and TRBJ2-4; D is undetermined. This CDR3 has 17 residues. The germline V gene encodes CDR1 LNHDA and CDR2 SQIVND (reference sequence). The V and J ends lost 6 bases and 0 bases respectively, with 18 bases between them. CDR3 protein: CASRSSGPQIAKNIQYF. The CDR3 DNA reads TGTGCCAGTAGGTCCAGTGGGCCGCAGATAGCCAAAAACATTCAGTACTTC.

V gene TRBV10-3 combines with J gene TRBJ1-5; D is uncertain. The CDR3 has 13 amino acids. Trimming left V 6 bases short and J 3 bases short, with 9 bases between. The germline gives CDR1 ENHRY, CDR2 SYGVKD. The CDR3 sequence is CAIRATPNQPQHF. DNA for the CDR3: TGTGCCATCAGGGCCACCCCCAATCAGCCCCAGCATTTT.

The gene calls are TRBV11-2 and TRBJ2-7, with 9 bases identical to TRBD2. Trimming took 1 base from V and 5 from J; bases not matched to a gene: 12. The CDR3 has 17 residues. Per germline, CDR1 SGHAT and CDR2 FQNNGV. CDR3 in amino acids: CASSLVGVAGVGDEQYF. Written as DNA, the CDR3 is TGTGCCAGCAGCTTAGTTGGGGTAGCGGGAGTTGGAGACGAGCAGTACTTC. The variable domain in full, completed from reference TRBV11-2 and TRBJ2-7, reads EAGVAQSPRYKIIEKRQSVAFWCNPISGHATLYWYQQILGQGPKLLIQFQNNGVVDDSQLPKDRFSAERLKGVDSTLKIQPAKLEDSAVYLCASSLVGVAGVGDEQYFGPGTRLTVT.

CDR3: CASSVAGKIDGYTF. The CDR3 DNA reads as TGTGCCAGCTCCGTGGCGGGGAAAATTGATGGCTACACCTTC. V is TRBV18 and J is TRBJ1-2, with D hard to call. In germline, CDR1 is KGHSH, CDR2 LQKENI. There are 14 residues in the CDR3. The V end was cut by 6 bases, the J end by 6 bases, with 17 bases between.

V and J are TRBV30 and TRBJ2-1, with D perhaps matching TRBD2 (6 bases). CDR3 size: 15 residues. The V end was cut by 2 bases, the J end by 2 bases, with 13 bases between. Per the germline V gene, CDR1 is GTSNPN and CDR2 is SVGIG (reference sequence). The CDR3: CAWSIGSGTYNEQFF. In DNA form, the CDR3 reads TGTGCCTGGAGTATCGGGAGCGGAACCTACAATGAGCAGTTCTTC.

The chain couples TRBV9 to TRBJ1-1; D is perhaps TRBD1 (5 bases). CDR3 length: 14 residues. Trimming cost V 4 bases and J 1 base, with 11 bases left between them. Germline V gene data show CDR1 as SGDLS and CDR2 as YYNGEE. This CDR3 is CASSTQGQNTEAFF. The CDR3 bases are TGTGCCAGCAGCACTCAAGGACAGAACACTGAAGCTTTCTTT.

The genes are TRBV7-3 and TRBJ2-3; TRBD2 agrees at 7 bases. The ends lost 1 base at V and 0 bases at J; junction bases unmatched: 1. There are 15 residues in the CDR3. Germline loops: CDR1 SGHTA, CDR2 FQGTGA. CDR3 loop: CASSLSSGSTDTQYF. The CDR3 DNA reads TGTGCCAGCAGCTTAAGTAGCGGGAGCACAGATACGCAGTATTTT. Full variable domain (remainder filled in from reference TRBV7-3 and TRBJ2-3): GAGVSQTPSNKVTEKGKYVELRCDPISGHTALYWYRQSLGQGPEFLIYFQGTGAADDSGLPNDRFFAVRPEGSVSTLKIQRTERGDSAVYLCASSLSSGSTDTQYFGPGTRLTVL.

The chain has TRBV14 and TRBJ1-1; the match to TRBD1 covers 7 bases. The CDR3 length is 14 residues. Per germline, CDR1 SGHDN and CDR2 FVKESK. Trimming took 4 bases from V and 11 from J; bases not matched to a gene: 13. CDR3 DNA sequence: TGTGCCAGCAGCCCTAACAGACAGGGAAGTTCGGCTTTCTTT. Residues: CASSPNRQGSSAFF.

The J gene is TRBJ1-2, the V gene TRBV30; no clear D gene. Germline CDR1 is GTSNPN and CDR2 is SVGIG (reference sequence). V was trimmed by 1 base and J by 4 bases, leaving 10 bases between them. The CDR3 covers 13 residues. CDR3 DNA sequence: TGTGCCTGGAGTGAAGACACGCCCTATGGCTACACCTTC. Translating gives CAWSEDTPYGYTF.

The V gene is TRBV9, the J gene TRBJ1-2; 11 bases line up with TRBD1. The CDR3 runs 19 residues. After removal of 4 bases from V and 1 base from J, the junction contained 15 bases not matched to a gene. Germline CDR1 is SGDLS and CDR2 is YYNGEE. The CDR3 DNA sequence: TGTGCCAGCAGCATCCAGACCGGGACAGGGGGAAGGGGTAACTATGGCTACACCTTC. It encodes CASSIQTGTGGRGNYGYTF.

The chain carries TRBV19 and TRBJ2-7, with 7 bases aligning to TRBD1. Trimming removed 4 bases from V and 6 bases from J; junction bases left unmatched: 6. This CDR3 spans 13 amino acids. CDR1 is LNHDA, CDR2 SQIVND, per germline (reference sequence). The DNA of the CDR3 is TGTGCCAGTAGTACCCCGACAGGGAGCGAGCAGTACTTC. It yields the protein CASSTPTGSEQYF.

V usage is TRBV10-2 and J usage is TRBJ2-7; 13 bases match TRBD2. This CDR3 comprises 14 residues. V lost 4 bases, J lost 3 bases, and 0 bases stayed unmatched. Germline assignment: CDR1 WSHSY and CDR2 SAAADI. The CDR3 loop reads CASSGTSGSYEQYF. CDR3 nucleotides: TGCGCCAGCAGTGGGACTAGCGGGAGCTACGAGCAGTACTTC.

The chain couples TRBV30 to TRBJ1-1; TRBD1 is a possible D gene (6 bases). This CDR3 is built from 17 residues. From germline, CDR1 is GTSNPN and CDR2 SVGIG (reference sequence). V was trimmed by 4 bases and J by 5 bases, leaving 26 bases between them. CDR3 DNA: TGTGCCTGGACGAGGAGCTTAAACAGGGAAAAGGGGACTGAAGCTTTCTTT. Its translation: CAWTRSLNREKGTEAFF. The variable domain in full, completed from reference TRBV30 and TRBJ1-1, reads SQTIHQWPATLVQPVGSPLSLECTVEGTSNPNLYWYRQAAGRGLQLLFYSVGIGQISSEVPQNLSASRPQDRQFILSSKKLLLSDSGFYLCAWTRSLNREKGTEAFFGQGTRLTVV.

The CDR3 DNA sequence: TGTGCCAGCAGTTTCTCCCGTCCGTTTAGTGGGAGAGGCACGGATGAGCAGTTCTTC. Translation: CASSFSRPFSGRGTDEQFF. This sequence joins TRBV27 and TRBJ2-1, with D perhaps TRBD2 (5 bases). Trimming removed 3 bases at V and 8 bases at J, with 29 bases between. Per the germline V gene, CDR1 is MNHEY and CDR2 is SMNVEV (reference sequence). The CDR3 consists of 19 residues.

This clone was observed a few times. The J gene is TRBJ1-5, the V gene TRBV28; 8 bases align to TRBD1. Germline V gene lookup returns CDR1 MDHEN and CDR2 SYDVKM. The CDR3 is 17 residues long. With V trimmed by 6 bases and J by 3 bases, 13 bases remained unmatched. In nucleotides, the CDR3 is TGTGCCAGCAGACCAGGACTACGGACAGGGTACAATCAGCCCCAGCATTTT. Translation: CASRPGLRTGYNQPQHF.

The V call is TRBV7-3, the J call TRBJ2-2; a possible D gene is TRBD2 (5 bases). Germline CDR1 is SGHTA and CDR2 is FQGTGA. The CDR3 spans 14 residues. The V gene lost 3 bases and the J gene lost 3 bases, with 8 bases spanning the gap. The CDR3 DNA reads TGTGCCAGCAGCTTCAGCGGAGACACCGGGGAGCTGTTTTTT. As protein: CASSFSGDTGELFF.

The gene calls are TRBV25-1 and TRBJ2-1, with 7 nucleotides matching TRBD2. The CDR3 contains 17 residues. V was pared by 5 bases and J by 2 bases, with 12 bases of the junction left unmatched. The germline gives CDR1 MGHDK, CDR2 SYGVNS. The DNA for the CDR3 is TGTGCCAGCAGTTCCGGGGGAGCGGGACTTACCTACAATGAGCAGTTCTTC. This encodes CASSSGGAGLTYNEQFF. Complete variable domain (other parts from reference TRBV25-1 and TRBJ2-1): EADIYQTPRYLVIGTGKKITLECSQTMGHDKMYWYQQDPGMELHLIHYSYGVNSTEKGDLSSESTVSRIRTEHFPLTLESARPSHTSQYLCASSSGGAGLTYNEQFFGPGTRLTVL.

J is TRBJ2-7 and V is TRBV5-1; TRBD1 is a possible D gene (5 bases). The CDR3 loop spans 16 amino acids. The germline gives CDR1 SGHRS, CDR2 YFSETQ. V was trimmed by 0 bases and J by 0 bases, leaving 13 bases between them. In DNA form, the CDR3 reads TGCGCCAGCAGCTTGGCCCGAGACAGCTTCTCCTACGAGCAGTACTTC. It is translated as CASSLARDSFSYEQYF.

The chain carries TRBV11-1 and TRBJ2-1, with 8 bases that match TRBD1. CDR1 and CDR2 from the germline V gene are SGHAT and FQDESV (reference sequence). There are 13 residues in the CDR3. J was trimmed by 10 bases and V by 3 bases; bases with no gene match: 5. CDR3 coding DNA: TGTGCCAGCAGCTTTCACAGGGGGAACGAGCAGTTCTTC. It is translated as CASSFHRGNEQFF.

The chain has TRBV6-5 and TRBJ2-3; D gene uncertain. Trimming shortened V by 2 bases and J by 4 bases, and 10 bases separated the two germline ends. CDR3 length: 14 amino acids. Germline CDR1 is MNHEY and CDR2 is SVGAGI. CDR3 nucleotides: TGTGCCAGCAGTTACGGTTCGGGTGCAGATACGCAGTATTTT. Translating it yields CASSYGSGADTQYF.

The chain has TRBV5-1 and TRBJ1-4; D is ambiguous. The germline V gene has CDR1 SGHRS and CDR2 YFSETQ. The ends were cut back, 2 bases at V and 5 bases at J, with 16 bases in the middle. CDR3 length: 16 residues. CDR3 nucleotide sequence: TGCGCCAGCAGCTTATCTAGCCGCCGCCCCAATGAAAAACTGTTTTTT. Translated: CASSLSSRRPNEKLFF.

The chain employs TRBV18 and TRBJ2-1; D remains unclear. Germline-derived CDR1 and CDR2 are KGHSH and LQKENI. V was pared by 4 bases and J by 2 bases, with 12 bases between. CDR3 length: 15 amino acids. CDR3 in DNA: TGTGCCAGCTCACGGTTTACAGCAGCCTACAATGAGCAGTTCTTC. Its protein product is CASSRFTAAYNEQFF.

CDR3 nucleotides: TGTGCCAGCAGCGCCAGAACCCAACGGCCCAGGGGAACCCCAGTGGTTGAAGCTTTCTTT. Residues: CASSARTQRPRGTPVVEAFF. The J gene is TRBJ1-1, the V gene TRBV7-3; TRBD1 might be the D (6 bases). Trimming left V 5 bases short and J 7 bases short, with 35 bases between. The CDR3 spans 20 residues. Germline V CDR1 and CDR2: SGHTA, FQGTGA.

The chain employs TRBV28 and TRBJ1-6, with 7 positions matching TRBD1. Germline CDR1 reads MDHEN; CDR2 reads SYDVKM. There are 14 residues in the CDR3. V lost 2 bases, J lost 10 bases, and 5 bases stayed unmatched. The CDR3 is CASSLGGQISPLHF. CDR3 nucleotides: TGTGCCAGCAGTTTAGGGGGACAGATCTCACCCCTCCACTTT.

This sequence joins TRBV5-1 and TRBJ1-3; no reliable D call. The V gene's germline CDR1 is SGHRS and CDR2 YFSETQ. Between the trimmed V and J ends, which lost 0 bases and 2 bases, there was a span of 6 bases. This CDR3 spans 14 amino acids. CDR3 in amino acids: CASSLGGAGNTIYF. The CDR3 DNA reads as TGCGCCAGCAGCTTGGGGGGAGCTGGAAACACCATATATTTT.

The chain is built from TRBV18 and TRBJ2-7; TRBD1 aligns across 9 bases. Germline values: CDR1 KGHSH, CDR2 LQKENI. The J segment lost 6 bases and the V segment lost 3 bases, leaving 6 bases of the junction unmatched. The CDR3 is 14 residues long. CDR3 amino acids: CASSPGQGIPEQYF. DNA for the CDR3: TGTGCCAGCTCACCGGGACAGGGAATCCCCGAGCAGTACTTC.

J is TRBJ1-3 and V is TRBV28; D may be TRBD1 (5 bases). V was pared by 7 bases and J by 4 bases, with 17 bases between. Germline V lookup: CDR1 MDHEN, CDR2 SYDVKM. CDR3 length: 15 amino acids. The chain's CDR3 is CASTSPRGAGNTIYF. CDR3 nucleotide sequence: TGTGCCAGCACTTCCCCAAGGGGTGCCGGAAACACCATATATTTT.